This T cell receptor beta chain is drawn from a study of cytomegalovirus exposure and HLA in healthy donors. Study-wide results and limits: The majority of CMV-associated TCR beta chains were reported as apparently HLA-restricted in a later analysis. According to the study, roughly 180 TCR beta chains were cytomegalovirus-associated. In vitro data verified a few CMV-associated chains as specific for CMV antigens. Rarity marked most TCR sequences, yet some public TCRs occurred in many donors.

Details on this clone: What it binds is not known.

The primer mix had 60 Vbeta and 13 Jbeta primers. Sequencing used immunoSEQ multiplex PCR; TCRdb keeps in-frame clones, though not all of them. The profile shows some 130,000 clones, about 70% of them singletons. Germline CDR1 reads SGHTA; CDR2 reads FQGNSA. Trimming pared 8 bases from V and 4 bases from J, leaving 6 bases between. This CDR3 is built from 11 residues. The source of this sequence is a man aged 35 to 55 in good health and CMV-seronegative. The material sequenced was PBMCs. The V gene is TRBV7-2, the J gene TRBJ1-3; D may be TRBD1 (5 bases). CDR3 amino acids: CASRGGNTIYF. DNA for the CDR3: TGTGCCAGCCGGGGGGGAAACACCATATATTTT.